This T cell receptor beta chain was profiled in a study of OX40 agonist ivuxolimab in advanced cancers. Turning to the study itself: Of mixed ages from roughly 23 to 80 and averaging 60 years, the group was roughly 85% male.

On this clone: Antigen unknown.

Study observations and caveats: With doses of 0.1 to 3.0 mg/kg, CD4+ and CD8+ blood T cells had undergone clonal expansion by week 6.

Generated by immunoSEQ multiplex PCR, the TCRdb table keeps only in-frame clones and is missing some. The data hold tens of thousands of clones, with 92% observed a single time. J lost 2 bases, V lost 3 bases, and 4 bases had no gene match. The CDR3 is made up of 17 amino acids. Germline V gene lookup returns CDR1 LNHDA and CDR2 SQIVND (reference sequence). Individuals having autoimmune disease history or systemic immunosuppression were not enrolled. Sequencing used CD4+ or CD8+ T cells sorted from blood, obtained in a trial of the OX40 agonist ivuxolimab. The receptor's source is an adult with an advanced solid tumor such as melanoma, head and neck, liver or kidney cancer. The chain is built from TRBV19 and TRBJ2-6; 10 nucleotides agree with TRBD1. CDR3 in DNA: TGTGCCAGTAGTATCGGGACAGGGGTTCCTGGGGCCAACGTCCTGACTTTC. Amino acids: CASSIGTGVPGANVLTF.